This T cell receptor beta chain was profiled in a study of T-cell memory formation after mild COVID-19. Overall study: Each donor largely had its own TCR clusters.

One entry per CDR3 protein results from TCRdb running MiXCR on the 5' RACE reads. Among about 55,000 distinct CDR3 sequences, more than 8% were seen once, and the ten largest hold roughly 1.2%. The sequence derives from a man between 18 and 35 years old who had mild COVID-19 (a few samples of this study predate the infection). Cell type and time point are not known. The source material was PBMCs or a T cell subset sorted from them (not recorded which).

The CDR3 DNA sequence: TGTGCCAGCAGCTTAGGGTTAGTGAACGAGCAGTACTTC. This codes for CASSLGLVNEQYF. The V gene is TRBV7-2, the J gene TRBJ2-7; D not certain. V lost 1 base and J lost 5, with 9 bases in between. The CDR3 is 13 residues long. The germline gives CDR1 SGHTA, CDR2 FQGNSA.